Listed below are T cell receptor beta chains from one sample, sequenced in a study of CD8+ T cells in alopecia areata. Sequencing used immunoSEQ multiplex PCR; TCRdb keeps in-frame clones, though not all of them. The profile covers some 130,000 clones, with 49% appearing a single time and roughly a sixth taken by the ten largest. The starting material was CD8+ T cells sorted from blood, obtained at week 0. The receptor source for this set is a human donor with alopecia areata. Both conserved end residues are part of each CDR3. D genes are given only for firm matches. A clone size is listed for some rows: how often the clone was seen (once, few, many), or a class if it is expanded.

TRBD1	TRBV5-6	TRBJ2-7	.	CASSWTGMDEQYF	TGTGCCAGCAGCTGGACAGGGATGGACGAGCAGTACTTC
.	TRBV30	TRBJ2-1	.	CAWSPSRLGEQFF	TGTGCCTGGAGCCCCAGCAGGTTGGGCGAGCAGTTCTTC
.	TRBV30	TRBJ1-1	.	CAWSVRHLEAFF	TGTGCCTGGAGTGTAAGGCACCTTGAAGCTTTCTTT
TRBD2	TRBV5-1	TRBJ2-3	.	CASSLVTSVNTDTQYF	TGCGCCAGCAGCTTGGTTACTAGCGTGAACACAGATACGCAGTATTTT
.	TRBV27	TRBJ1-1	.	CASSLLEGNTEAFF	TGTGCCAGCAGTTTACTGGAGGGGAACACTGAAGCTTTCTTT
.	TRBV27	TRBJ1-2	.	CASSLAGDNGYTF	TGTGCCAGCAGTTTGGCAGGGGATAATGGCTACACCTTC
TRBD1	TRBV7-9	TRBJ2-7	.	CASSLTDRPPYEQYF	TGTGCCAGCAGCTTAACGGACAGGCCTCCCTACGAGCAGTACTTC
.	TRBV29-1	TRBJ1-1	few	CSVVGAGNTEAFF	TGCAGCGTCGTTGGGGCAGGGAACACTGAAGCTTTCTTT
.	TRBV20-1	TRBJ2-7	few	CSALRGNEQYF	TGCAGTGCTCTACGAGGGAACGAGCAGTACTTC
.	TRBV6-4	TRBJ2-3	few	CASSDSPTDTQYF	TGTGCCAGCAGTGACTCCCCCACAGATACGCAGTATTTT
.	TRBV29-1	TRBJ2-7	.	CSVGPEAGNPYEQYF	TGCAGCGTTGGCCCGGAGGCGGGGAACCCCTACGAGCAGTACTTC
.	TRBV19	TRBJ2-7	few	CASSIRPDWEQYF	TGTGCCAGTAGTATACGTCCAGACTGGGAGCAGTACTTC
.	TRBV11-2	TRBJ2-7	few	CASSPSAKQGYEQYF	TGTGCCAGCAGCCCTAGTGCGAAACAGGGCTACGAGCAGTACTTC
TRBD1	TRBV29-1	TRBJ2-3	.	CSVDLGTDTDTQYF	TGCAGCGTTGACCTTGGGACAGACACAGATACGCAGTATTTT
.	TRBV14	TRBJ2-3	.	CASSRWDSHGTDTQYF	TGTGCCAGCAGCCGCTGGGACTCCCATGGCACAGATACGCAGTATTTT
.	TRBV5-1	TRBJ2-7	.	CASSLVMDSHYEQYF	TGCGCCAGCAGCTTGGTTATGGACAGCCACTACGAGCAGTACTTC
.	TRBV13	TRBJ1-4	.	CASSDGQSNEKLFF	TGTGCCAGCAGCGACGGACAGTCTAATGAAAAACTGTTTTTT
.	TRBV29-1	TRBJ2-7	.	CSVGIRNSYEQYF	TGCAGCGTTGGTATCAGGAACTCCTACGAGCAGTACTTC
.	TRBV25-1	TRBJ2-7	.	CASSASPYEQYF	TGTGCCAGCAGTGCCAGCCCCTACGAGCAGTACTTC
.	TRBV4-3	TRBJ1-6	.	CASSQEVESPLHF	TGCGCCAGCAGCCAAGAGGTAGAGTCACCCCTCCACTTT
.	TRBV5-1	TRBJ2-6	.	CASSFDDSGANVLTF	TGCGCCAGCAGCTTTGATGACTCTGGGGCCAACGTCCTGACTTTC
.	TRBV27	TRBJ1-5	.	CASSLTGHYSNQPQHF	TGTGCCAGCAGTCTCACCGGACATTATAGCAATCAGCCCCAGCATTTT
.	TRBV27	TRBJ2-5	.	CASSLPGSGETQYF	TGTGCCAGCAGTTTGCCGGGATCAGGGGAGACCCAGTACTTC
.	TRBV27	TRBJ1-1	.	CASHTGAEAFF	TGTGCCAGCCACACCGGGGCTGAAGCTTTCTTT
.	TRBV27	TRBJ2-5	.	CASSLVGGGVETQYF	TGTGCCAGCAGTCTAGTGGGGGGAGGTGTAGAGACCCAGTACTTC
.	TRBV13	TRBJ1-1	.	CASSSGWTEAFF	TGTGCCAGCAGCTCAGGGTGGACTGAAGCTTTCTTT
.	TRBV20-1	TRBJ1-4	.	CSARADGKLFF	TGCAGTGCTAGAGCGGACGGAAAACTGTTTTTT
.	TRBV30	TRBJ1-2	.	CAWSDLINYGYTF	TGTGCCTGGAGTGACCTCATTAACTATGGCTACACCTTC
.	TRBV14	TRBJ2-7	few	CASSQEQGYEQYF	TGTGCCAGCAGCCAAGAACAGGGCTACGAGCAGTACTTC
.	TRBV4-2	TRBJ2-7	.	CASSQGKGDYYSYEQYF	TGTGCCAGCAGCCAAGGGAAGGGGGACTACTACTCCTACGAGCAGTACTTC
TRBD1	TRBV10-3	TRBJ2-7	.	CAISEGGGYEQYF	TGTGCCATCAGTGAAGGGGGCGGCTACGAGCAGTACTTC
.	TRBV4-2	TRBJ1-2	.	CASSQDVAGFNYGYTF	TGTGCCAGCAGCCAAGATGTTGCAGGTTTCAACTATGGCTACACCTTC
.	TRBV7-8	TRBJ2-5	.	CASSLALKVYETQYF	TGTGCCAGCAGCTTAGCGCTTAAGGTCTACGAGACCCAGTACTTC
.	TRBV25-1	TRBJ1-6	few	CASSESRNSPLHF	TGTGCCAGCAGTGAATCGAGGAATTCACCCCTCCACTTT
TRBD2	TRBV4-3	TRBJ2-5	few	CASSPSPGSGEGETQYF	TGCGCCAGCAGCCCCTCTCCAGGTAGCGGGGAAGGGGAGACCCAGTACTTC